Given below is one T cell receptor beta chain in context. Its antigen is unknown. This entry is derived from a study of beta chain features in type 1 diabetes. General observations from the study: The VDJ junctions of type 1 diabetes patients carried fewer insertions and more deletions.

The whole isolated RNA underwent reverse transcription, so sequencing captured expressed TCRB transcripts. The table came from immunoSEQ multiplex PCR; TCRdb's copy has only in-frame clones and leaves some out. The sample carries 150,000 or so clones, around 10% recorded once. This CDR3 is built from 15 residues. Trimming cost V 4 bases and J 13 bases, with 22 bases left between them. CDR1 LGHNA and CDR2 YSLEER come from the germline V gene. This TCR came from a man aged 18 to 30 in good health. Material: central memory CD4+ T cells from blood. This rearrangement joins TRBV4-3 to TRBJ1-4; possible D gene TRBD1, 6 bases. The CDR3 bases are TGCGCCAGCAGCCCTCAAGTTGGCAAACAGGGTGTACTGTTTTTT. Encoded protein: CASSPQVGKQGVLFF.